The clone carrying this T cell receptor (beta chain) was counted many times. Its antigen remains unidentified. This entry is derived from a study of human T cells and chemical hapten exposure. Overall study: Investigators sensitized roughly 2 cm by roughly 2 cm of upper inner arm skin with 2% DPC. Study-level results: The number of TCRs over 1 in 1000 frequency stayed unchanged after DPC.

The germline CDR1 and CDR2 sequences are DFQATT and SNEGSKA (reference sequence). This CDR3 has 20 residues. With 7 bases clipped from V and 0 bases from J, the junction kept 23 bases outside the gene matches. Separate cDNA molecules received unique molecular identifiers, which the library attached to them. In the study's own analysis: Samples held a median of about 94,000 TCRs, range 23,224–690,600. TCRdb reprocessed the RACE reads via MiXCR and lists one record per CDR3 protein. The V and J calls here are based on TCRdb, not the publication. The sample has over 80,000 distinct CDR3 sequences; roughly 11% are singletons. The time point denotes: patch test 3, about 24 weeks after DPC sensitization. Treatment noted: therapeutic diphenylcyclopropenone sensitization with weekly scalp DPC.

This material consisted of whole blood, taken in connection with sensitization to the hapten diphenylcyclopropenone (DPC). This rearrangement joins TRBV20-1 to TRBJ2-3; 9 positions agree with TRBD2. The TCR sequence derives from a woman aged 25-40 years with alopecia areata. Some clones in this sample may be carry-over from other donors' samples. The CDR3 here is CSVIYPLGSGSSTSTDTQYF. The CDR3 nucleotides are TGCAGTGTCATTTACCCCCTGGGTAGCGGGAGTTCTACTAGCACAGATACGCAGTATTTT.